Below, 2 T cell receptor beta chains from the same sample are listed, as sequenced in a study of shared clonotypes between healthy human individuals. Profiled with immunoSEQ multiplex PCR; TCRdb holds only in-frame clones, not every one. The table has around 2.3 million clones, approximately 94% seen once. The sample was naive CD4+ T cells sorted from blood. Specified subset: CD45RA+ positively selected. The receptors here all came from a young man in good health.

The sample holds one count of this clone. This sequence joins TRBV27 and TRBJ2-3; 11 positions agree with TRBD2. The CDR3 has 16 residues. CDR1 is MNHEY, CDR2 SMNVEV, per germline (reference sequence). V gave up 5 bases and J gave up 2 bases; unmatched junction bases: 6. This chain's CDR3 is CASSPWTSGPTDTQYF. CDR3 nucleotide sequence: TGTGCCAGCAGTCCCTGGACTAGCGGGCCCACAGATACGCAGTATTTT.

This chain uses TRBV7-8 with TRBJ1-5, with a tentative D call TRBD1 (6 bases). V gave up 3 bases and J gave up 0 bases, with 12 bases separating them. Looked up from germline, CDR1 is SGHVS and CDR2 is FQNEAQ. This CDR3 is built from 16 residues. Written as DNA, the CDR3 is TGTGCCAGCAGCTTCGGACAGAAAGATAGCAATCAGCCCCAGCATTTT. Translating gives CASSFGQKDSNQPQHF.